This entry features one T cell receptor (beta chain) sequence. Its antigen is not known. The data stem from a study of T cell responses to AZD1222 COVID-19 vaccine. Background on the study: Analyses pooled second doses at about 4 or about 12 weeks.

Whole-study findings and limits: Clonal diversity may have been underestimated in mostly white British donors. The reported proportion of spike-specific TCRs targeting unmutated variant regions was nearly half. Spike-specific TCR breadth and depth both grew after two AZD1222 doses.

V trimming: 6 bases; J trimming: 7 bases; junction bases outside the gene matches: 8. CDR1 and CDR2 from the germline V gene are MDHEN and SYDVKM. The CDR3 covers 14 residues. Using immunoSEQ multiplex PCR, the repertoire was profiled, and TCRdb retains in-frame clones only, with some absent. The repertoire holds 150,000 to 200,000 clones, with approximately 90% as singletons. The source is an adult in good health. Sequences were derived from peripheral blood, sampled on day 0 of AZD1222 vaccination. The V call is TRBV28, the J call TRBJ1-5, with TRBD1 identical over 8 bases. CDR3 region: CASRIRTGRQPQHF. The CDR3 DNA reads TGTGCCAGCAGGATCCGGACAGGGAGACAGCCCCAGCATTTT.